A single sample is the source of the 10 T cell receptor beta chains below, sequenced in a study of radiotherapy plus CTLA-4 blockade in lung cancer. Data came from immunoSEQ multiplex PCR; TCRdb stores just in-frame clones and leaves some out. The table shows about 55,000 clones, with 70% to 85% occurring only once. Specimen: peripheral blood, collected from a patient treated with radiotherapy plus ipilimumab. All receptors come from a human donor with non-small cell lung cancer whose response to radiotherapy plus ipilimumab could not be evaluated.

The genes are TRBV19 and TRBJ2-7, with D perhaps TRBD2 (5 bases). V was cut by 4 bases and J by 4 bases, with 5 bases left in between. CDR3 length equals 11 residues. Germline V gives CDR1 LNHDA, CDR2 SQIVND (reference sequence). CDR3 residues: CASSTGYEQYF. The CDR3 DNA is TGTGCCAGTAGTACGGGATACGAGCAGTACTTC.

The chain is built from TRBV6-5 and TRBJ1-2; a weak D match, TRBD1 (6 bases). Trimming took off 8 bases at V and 7 bases at J, with 20 bases between the two ends. The germline V gene has CDR1 MNHEY and CDR2 SVGAGI. CDR3 size: 14 residues. The CDR3 protein is CASRPRAGAGGYTF. The CDR3 nucleotides read TGTGCCAGCCGACCCCGTGCAGGGGCGGGTGGCTACACCTTC.

The chain's CDR3 is CASSIAGGVDTQYF. CDR3 DNA sequence: TGTGCCAGCAGTATAGCGGGGGGGGTAGATACGCAGTATTTT. The rearrangement joins TRBV2 to TRBJ2-3; TRBD2 matches 11 bases. With 5 bases clipped from V and 5 bases from J, the junction kept 3 bases outside the gene matches. The CDR3 totals 14 residues. Germline loops: CDR1 SNHLY, CDR2 FYNNEI.

This chain links TRBV7-8 with TRBJ2-7, with a possible D match to TRBD2 (5 bases). This CDR3 is 15 amino acids long. Trimming took off 5 bases at V and 2 bases at J, with 16 bases between the two ends. Germline loops: CDR1 SGHVS, CDR2 FQNEAQ. The CDR3 DNA is TGTGCCAGCAGCCCGACGGGGTCCATCACCTACGAGCAGTACTTC. Its translation: CASSPTGSITYEQYF.

The chain recombines TRBV18 with TRBJ1-1; 9 bases align to TRBD1. This CDR3 comprises 15 residues. In germline, CDR1 is KGHSH, CDR2 LQKENI. Unmatched junction bases numbered 3, after V lost 2 bases and J lost 2 bases. As DNA, the CDR3 is TGTGCCAGCTCACCAACACAGGGGGCAAACACTGAAGCTTTCTTT. This gives the protein CASSPTQGANTEAFF.

The chain links TRBV9 to TRBJ1-2; D is undetermined. CDR1 and CDR2 (germline): SGDLS, YYNGEE. V gave up 0 bases and J gave up 2 bases, with 14 bases separating them. CDR3 length equals 16 residues. The CDR3: CASSVAPGSSNYGYTF. The DNA for the CDR3 is TGTGCCAGCAGCGTAGCCCCGGGATCGAGCAACTATGGCTACACCTTC.

The chain is built from TRBV18 and TRBJ1-1; maybe TRBD1 (6 bases). The CDR3 length is 12 residues. Germline CDR1 and CDR2: KGHSH and LQKENI. V lost 3 bases, J lost 8 bases, and 10 bases lay in between. The CDR3 loop reads CASSPVGTEAFF. CDR3 bases: TGTGCCAGCTCACCCGTCGGGACAGAAGCTTTCTTT.

About this clone: One end of the junction varies from germline; a read error may be responsible. J is TRBJ2-7 and V is TRBV11-2; 10 bases align to TRBD1. CDR3 length: 17 residues. Per germline, CDR1 SGHAT and CDR2 FQNNGV. DNA of the CDR3: TGTGCCAGCCGCTTAGATGACGAGACAGGGGGCCTGTACGAGCAGTACTTC. It specifies CASRLDDETGGLYEQYF.

V and J are TRBV5-4 and TRBJ1-2; maybe TRBD1 (5 bases). The CDR3 loop spans 13 amino acids. V was clipped by 6 bases and J by 4 bases, with 13 bases between them. Germline CDR1 and CDR2: SGHNT and YYREEE (reference sequence). CDR3 protein: CASTQSGVYGYTF. CDR3 nucleotide sequence: TGTGCCAGCACCCAGTCGGGGGTCTATGGCTACACCTTC.

J is TRBJ1-2 and V is TRBV7-9, with a weak D call TRBD1 (5 bases). Germline V lookup: CDR1 SEHNR, CDR2 FQNEAQ (reference sequence). The CDR3 covers 14 residues. Trimming took 5 bases from V and 6 from J, leaving 16 bases between them. DNA of the CDR3: TGTGCCAGCAGCCAAAGGGTGGGGCAGAATGGCTACACCTTC. Amino acids: CASSQRVGQNGYTF.